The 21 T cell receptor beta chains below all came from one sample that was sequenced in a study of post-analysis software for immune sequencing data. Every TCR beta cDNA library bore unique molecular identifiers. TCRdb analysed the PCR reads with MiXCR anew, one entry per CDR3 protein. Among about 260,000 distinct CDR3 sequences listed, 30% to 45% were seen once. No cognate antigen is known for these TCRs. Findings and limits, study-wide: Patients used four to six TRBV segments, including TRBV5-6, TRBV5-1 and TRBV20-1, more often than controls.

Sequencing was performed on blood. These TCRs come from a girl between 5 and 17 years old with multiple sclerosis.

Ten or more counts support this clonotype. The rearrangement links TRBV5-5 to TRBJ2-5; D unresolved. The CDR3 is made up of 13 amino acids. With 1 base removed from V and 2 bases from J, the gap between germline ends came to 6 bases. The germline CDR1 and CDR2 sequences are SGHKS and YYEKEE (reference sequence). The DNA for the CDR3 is TGTGCCAGCAGCTTGTTGGAGCAAGAGACCCAGTACTTC. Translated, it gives CASSLLEQETQYF.

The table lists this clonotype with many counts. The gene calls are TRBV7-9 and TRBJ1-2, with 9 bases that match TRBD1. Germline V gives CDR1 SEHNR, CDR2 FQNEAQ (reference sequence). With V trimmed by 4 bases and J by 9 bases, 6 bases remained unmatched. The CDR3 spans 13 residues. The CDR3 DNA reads TGTGCCAGCAGCTCGGGACAGGGAAAGCGCTACACCTTC. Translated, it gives CASSSGQGKRYTF.

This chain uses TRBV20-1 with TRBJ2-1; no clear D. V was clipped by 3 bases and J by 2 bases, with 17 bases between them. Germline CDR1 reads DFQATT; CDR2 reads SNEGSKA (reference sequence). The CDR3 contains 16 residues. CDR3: CSASLGTTTTYNEQFF. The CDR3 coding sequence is TGCAGTGCTAGTTTGGGCACTACCACGACCTACAATGAGCAGTTCTTC.

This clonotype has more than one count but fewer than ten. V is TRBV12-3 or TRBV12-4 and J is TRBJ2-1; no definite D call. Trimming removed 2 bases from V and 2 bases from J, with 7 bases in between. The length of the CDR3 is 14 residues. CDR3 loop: CASSLKTPYNEQFF. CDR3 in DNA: TGTGCCAGCAGTTTAAAGACACCCTACAATGAGCAGTTCTTC.

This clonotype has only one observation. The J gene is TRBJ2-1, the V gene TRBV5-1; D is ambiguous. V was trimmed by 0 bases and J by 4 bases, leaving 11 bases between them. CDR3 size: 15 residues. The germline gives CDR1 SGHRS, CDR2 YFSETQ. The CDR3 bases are TGCGCCAGCAGCTTGGTGTCTCCAACTTACAATGAGCAGTTCTTC. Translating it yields CASSLVSPTYNEQFF.

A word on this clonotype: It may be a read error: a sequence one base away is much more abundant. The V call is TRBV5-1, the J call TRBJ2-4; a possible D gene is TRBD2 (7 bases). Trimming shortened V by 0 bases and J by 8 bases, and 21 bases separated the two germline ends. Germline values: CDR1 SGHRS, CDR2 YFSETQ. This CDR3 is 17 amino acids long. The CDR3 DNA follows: TGCGCCAGCAGCTTGGCCCTTGGCGGCAGGGGAGGGGACATTCAGTACTTC. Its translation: CASSLALGGRGGDIQYF.

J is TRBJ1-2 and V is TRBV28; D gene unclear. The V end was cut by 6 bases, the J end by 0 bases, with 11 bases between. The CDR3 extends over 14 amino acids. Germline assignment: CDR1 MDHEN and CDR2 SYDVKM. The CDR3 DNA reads TGTGCCAGCAGAAGACGGGAAGCTAACTATGGCTACACCTTC. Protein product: CASRRREANYGYTF.

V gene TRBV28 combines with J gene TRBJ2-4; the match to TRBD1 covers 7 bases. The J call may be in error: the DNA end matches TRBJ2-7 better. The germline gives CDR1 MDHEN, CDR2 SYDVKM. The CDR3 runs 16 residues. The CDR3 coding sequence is TGTGCCAGCAGTTTACCGATAGACAGGGCCGCCTACGAGCAGTACTTC. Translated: CASSLPIDRAAYEQYF.

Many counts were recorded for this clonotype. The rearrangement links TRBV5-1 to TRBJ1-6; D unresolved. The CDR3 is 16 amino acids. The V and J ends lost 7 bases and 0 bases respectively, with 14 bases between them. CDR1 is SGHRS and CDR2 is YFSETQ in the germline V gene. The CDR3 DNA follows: TGCGCCAGCCAAGACGGCCCGCACTCCTATAATTCACCCCTCCACTTT. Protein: CASQDGPHSYNSPLHF.

CDR3 protein: CSARPLAGDLSPYNEQFF. The CDR3 nucleotides read TGCAGTGCTAGACCACTAGCGGGGGACCTAAGCCCCTACAATGAGCAGTTCTTC. The genes are TRBV20-1 and TRBJ2-1; 11 bases fit TRBD2. Trimming took 2 bases from V and 2 from J; bases not matched to a gene: 11. This CDR3 is 18 amino acids long. The germline gives CDR1 DFQATT, CDR2 SNEGSKA (reference sequence).

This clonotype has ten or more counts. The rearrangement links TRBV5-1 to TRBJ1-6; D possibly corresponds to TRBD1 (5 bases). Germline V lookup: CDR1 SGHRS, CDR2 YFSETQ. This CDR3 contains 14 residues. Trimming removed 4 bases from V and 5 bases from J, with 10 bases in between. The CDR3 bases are TGCGCCAGCAGCCAGACAGTTGATAATTCACCCCTCCACTTT. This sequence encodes CASSQTVDNSPLHF.

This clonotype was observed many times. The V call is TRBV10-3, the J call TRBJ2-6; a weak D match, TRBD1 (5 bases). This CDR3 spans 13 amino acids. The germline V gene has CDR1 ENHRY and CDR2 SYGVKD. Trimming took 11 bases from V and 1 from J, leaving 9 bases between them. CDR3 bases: TGTGCCGCCGCAGGGTCTGGGGCCAACGTCCTGACTTTC. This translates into CAAAGSGANVLTF.

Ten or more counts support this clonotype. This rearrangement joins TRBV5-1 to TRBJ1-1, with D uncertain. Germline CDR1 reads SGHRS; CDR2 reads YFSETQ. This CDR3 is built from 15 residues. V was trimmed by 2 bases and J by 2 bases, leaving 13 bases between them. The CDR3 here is CASSLHGIGNTEAFF. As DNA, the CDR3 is TGCGCCAGCAGCTTACACGGGATAGGCAACACTGAAGCTTTCTTT.

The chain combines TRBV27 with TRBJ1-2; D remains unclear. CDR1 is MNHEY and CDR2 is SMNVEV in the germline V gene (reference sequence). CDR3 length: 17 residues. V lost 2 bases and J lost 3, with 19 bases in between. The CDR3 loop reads CASSLIAPLGGDYGYTF. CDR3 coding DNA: TGTGCCAGCAGTTTAATCGCCCCTCTCGGAGGTGACTATGGCTACACCTTC.

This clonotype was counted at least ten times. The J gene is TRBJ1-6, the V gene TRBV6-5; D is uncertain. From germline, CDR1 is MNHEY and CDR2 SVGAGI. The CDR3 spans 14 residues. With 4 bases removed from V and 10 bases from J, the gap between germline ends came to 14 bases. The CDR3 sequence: CASSLGIRISPLHF. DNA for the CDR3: TGTGCCAGCAGTTTAGGGATCCGTATCTCACCCCTCCACTTT.

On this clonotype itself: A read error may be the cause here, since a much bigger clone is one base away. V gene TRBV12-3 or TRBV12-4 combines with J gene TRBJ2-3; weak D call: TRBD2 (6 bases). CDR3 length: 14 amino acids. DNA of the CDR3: TGTGCCAGCAGTTCGGGAGAGGGGTCAGATGCGCAGTATTTT. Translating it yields CASSSGEGSDAQYF.

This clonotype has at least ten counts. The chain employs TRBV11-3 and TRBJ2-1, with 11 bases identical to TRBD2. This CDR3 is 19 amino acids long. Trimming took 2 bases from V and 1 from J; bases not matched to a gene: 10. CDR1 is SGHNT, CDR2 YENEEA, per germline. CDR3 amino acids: CASSLSRLAGGASYNEQFF. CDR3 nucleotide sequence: TGTGCCAGCAGCTTAAGTCGTTTAGCGGGAGGGGCGTCCTACAATGAGCAGTTCTTC.

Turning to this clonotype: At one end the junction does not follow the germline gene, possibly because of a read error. The CDR3: CACSPGSIAEKLFF. For the CDR3, the DNA is TGTGCCTGCAGCCCCGGGTCTATAGCGGAAAAACTGTTTTTT. This chain uses TRBV28 with TRBJ1-4, with D unresolved. The germline gives CDR1 MDHEN, CDR2 SYDVKM. The CDR3 runs to 14 residues.

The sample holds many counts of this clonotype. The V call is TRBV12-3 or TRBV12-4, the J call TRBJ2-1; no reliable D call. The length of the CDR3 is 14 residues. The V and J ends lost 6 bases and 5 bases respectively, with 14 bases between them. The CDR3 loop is CASSPVGSDNEQFF. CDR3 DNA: TGTGCCAGCAGCCCAGTGGGGTCGGACAATGAGCAGTTCTTC.

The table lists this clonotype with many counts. The CDR3 sequence: CSAPIAGRDNEQFF. CDR3 bases: TGCAGTGCTCCCATAGCGGGGAGGGACAATGAGCAGTTCTTC. The V and J genes are TRBV20-1 and TRBJ2-1; 8 bases agree with TRBD2. Unmatched junction bases numbered 8, after V lost 5 bases and J lost 5 bases. Germline assignment: CDR1 DFQATT and CDR2 SNEGSKA (reference sequence). CDR3 size: 14 residues.

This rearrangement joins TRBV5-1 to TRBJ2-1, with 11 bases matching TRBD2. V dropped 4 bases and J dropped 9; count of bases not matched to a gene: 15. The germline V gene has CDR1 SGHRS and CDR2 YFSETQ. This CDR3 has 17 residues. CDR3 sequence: CASSPNAVAGGQAEQFF. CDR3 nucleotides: TGCGCCAGCAGCCCCAATGCAGTAGCGGGGGGGCAGGCTGAGCAGTTCTTC.